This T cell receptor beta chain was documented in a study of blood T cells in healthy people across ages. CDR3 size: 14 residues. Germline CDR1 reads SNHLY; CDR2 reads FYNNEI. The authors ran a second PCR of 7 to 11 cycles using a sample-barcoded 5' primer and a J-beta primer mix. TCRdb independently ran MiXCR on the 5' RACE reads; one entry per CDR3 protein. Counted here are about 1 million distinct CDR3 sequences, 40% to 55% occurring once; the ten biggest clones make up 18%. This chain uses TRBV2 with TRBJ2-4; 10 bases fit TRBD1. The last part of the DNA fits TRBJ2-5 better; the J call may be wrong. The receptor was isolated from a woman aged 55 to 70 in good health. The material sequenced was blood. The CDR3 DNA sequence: TGTGCCAGCCCCCGGGACAGGGGAGAGGAGACCCAGTACTTC. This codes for CASPRDRGEETQYF.